The present T cell receptor (beta chain) was sequenced within a study of shared clonotypes between healthy human individuals. Looking at the study overall: Per donor, three plates held CD4 naive cells, three held CD4 memory, two held CD8 naive and one held CD8 memory.

Method: immunoSEQ multiplex PCR; TCRdb's copy keeps in-frame clones and lacks some. The sample lists about 2 million clones, 95% seen once, with 0.1% to 0.15% in the top ten. Germline assignment: CDR1 PRHDT and CDR2 FYEKMQ (reference sequence). V shed 5 bases and J 6 bases; nucleotides not matched to a gene: 6. CDR3 length: 13 residues. Material: naive CD4+ T cells sorted from blood. Documented subset: CD45RA+ positively selected. The genes are TRBV13 and TRBJ2-7; 8 nucleotides align to TRBD2. The TCR comes from a young man in good health. This CDR3 is CASSISGRGEQYF. The CDR3 nucleotides read TGTGCCAGCAGCATAAGCGGGAGAGGCGAGCAGTACTTC. The full variable domain, completed using reference TRBV13 and TRBJ2-7, is AAGVIQSPRHLIKEKRETATLKCYPIPRHDTVYWYQQGPGQDPQFLISFYEKMQSDKGSIPDRFSAQQFSDYHSELNMSSLELGDSALYFCASSISGRGEQYFGPGTRLTVT.